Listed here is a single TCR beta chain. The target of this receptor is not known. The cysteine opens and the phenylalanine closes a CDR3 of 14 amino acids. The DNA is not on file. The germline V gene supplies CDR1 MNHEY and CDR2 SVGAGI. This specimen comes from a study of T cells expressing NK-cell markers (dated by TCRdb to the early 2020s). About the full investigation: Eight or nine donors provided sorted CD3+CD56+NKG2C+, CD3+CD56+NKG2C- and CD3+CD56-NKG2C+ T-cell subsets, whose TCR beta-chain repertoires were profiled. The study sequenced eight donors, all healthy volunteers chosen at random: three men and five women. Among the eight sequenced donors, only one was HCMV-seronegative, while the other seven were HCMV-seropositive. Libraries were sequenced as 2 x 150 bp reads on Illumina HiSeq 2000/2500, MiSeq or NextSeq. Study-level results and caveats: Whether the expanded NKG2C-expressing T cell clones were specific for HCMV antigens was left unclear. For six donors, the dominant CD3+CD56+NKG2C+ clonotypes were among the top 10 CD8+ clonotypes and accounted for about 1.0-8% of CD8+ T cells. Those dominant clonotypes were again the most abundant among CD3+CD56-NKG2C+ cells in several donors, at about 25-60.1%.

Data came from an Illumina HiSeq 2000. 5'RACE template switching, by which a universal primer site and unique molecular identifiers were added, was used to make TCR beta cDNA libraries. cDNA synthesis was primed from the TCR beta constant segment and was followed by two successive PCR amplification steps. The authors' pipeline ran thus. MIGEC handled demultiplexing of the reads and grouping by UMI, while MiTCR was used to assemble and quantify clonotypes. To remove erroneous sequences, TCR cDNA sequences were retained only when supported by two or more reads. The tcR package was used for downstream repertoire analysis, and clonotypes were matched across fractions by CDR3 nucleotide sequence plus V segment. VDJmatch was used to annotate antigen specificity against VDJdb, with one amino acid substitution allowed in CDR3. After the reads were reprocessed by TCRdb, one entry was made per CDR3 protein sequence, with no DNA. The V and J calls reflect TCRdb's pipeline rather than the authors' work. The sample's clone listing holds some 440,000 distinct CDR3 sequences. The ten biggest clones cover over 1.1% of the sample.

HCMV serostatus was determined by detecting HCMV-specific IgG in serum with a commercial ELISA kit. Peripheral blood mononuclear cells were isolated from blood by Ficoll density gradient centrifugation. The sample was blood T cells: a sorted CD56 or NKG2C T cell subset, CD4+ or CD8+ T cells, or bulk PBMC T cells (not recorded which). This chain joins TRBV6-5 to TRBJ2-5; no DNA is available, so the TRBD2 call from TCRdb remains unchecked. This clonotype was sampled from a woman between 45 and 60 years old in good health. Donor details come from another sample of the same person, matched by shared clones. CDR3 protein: CASSYGGWAETQYF.